Sequencing of this TCR beta chain was carried out in a study of CD8 T cells in ankylosing spondylitis. The study's findings and limits: As reported, disease-linked clones showed significant enrichment in matched ankylosing spondylitis synovial fluid. Among TCR beta sequences, a motif of eight or nine highly homologous variants appeared characteristic of ankylosing spondylitis blood.

Details on this clonotype: Its cognate antigen is unknown.

The germline CDR1 and CDR2 sequences are MNHEY and SMNVEV (reference sequence). After removal of 6 bases from V and 3 bases from J, the junction contained 13 bases not matched to a gene. This CDR3 region has 16 residues. The authors made TCR beta libraries by quantitative 5'-RACE with molecular barcodes. TCRdb recomputed calls from the 5' RACE reads with MiXCR, one row per CDR3 protein. The table lists a few hundred thousand distinct CDR3 sequences, approximately 20% of them singletons, with about a sixth in the top ten. The chain carries TRBV27 and TRBJ2-7; 8 positions agree with TRBD2. This clonotype originated in a male donor with ankylosing spondylitis. Sequenced sample: blood, either unsorted or a sorted T cell fraction (not recorded which). The CDR3 reads CASSRAGTRVLYEQYF. CDR3 nucleotide sequence: TGTGCCAGCAGCAGGGCCGGGACTAGGGTTCTCTACGAGCAGTACTTC.